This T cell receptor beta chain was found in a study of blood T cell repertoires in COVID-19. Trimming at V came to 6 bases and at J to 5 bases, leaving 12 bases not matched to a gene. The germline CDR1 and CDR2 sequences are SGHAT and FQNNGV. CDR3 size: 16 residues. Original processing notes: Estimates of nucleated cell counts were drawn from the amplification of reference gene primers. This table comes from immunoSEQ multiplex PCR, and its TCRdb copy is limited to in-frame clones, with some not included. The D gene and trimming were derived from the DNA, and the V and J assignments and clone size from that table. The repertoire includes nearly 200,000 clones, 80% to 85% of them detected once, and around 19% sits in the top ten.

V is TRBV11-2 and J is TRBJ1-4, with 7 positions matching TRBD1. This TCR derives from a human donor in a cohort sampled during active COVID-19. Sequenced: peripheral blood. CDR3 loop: CASSFGGDRVNEKLFF. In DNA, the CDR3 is TGTGCCAGCAGTTTTGGGGGCGACAGGGTGAATGAAAAACTGTTTTTT.